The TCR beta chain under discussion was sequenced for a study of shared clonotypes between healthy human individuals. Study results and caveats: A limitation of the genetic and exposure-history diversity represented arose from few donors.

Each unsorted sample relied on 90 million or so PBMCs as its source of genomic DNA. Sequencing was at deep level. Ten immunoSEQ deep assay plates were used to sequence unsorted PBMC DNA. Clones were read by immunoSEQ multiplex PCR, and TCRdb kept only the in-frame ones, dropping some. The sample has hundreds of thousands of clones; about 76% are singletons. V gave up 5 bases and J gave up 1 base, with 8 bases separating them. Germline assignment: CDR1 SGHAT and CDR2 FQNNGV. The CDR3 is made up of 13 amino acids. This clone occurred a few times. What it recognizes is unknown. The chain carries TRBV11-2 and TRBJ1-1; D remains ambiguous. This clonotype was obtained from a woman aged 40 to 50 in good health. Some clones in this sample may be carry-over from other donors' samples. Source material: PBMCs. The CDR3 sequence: CASSPQPNTEAFF. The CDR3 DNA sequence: TGTGCCAGCAGCCCGCAACCGAACACTGAAGCTTTCTTT.